Detailed here is one T cell receptor beta chain. What it binds is not known. Data came from immunoSEQ multiplex PCR; TCRdb stores just in-frame clones and leaves some out. The table has over 60,000 clones, 85% to 95% seen once; the top ten hold 3.3%. The donors formed part of the roughly 120-subject validation cohort, distinct from the roughly 630-subject first cohort. This record belongs to a study of cytomegalovirus exposure and HLA in healthy donors. Findings and caveats of the study: Cytomegalovirus-associated TCR beta chains were listed, numbering 150 to 200. Within the 120 or so validation repertoires, first-cohort TCR clusters tended to co-occur, according to a later analysis. Generally TCR sequences proved uncommon, though certain public TCRs appeared in numerous donors.

Sequencing was done on a sample of PBMCs. The source is a man aged 18 to 30 in good health and CMV-seronegative.

As DNA, the CDR3 is TGTGCCAGTAGCCCTGGGGGGACAGGGACAGGGGAGACCCAGTACTTC. Encoded protein: CASSPGGTGTGETQYF. J is TRBJ2-5 and V is TRBV19, with 9 bases aligning to TRBD1. V gave up 6 bases and J gave up 5 bases; unmatched junction bases: 13. The CDR3 runs 16 residues. CDR1 is LNHDA, CDR2 SQIVND, per germline (reference sequence).